The TCR beta chain described here comes from a study of tumor-infiltrating lymphocytes in oesophageal squamous cell carcinoma. Germline loops: CDR1 ENHRY, CDR2 SYGVKD. The CDR3 spans 12 residues. TCRdb used MiXCR to reprocess the PCR reads, holding one entry per CDR3 protein. Of about 14,000 distinct CDR3 sequences in the sample, under 60% are singletons; the top ten hold approximately 14%. The sequence derives from a male donor with esophageal squamous cell carcinoma. Sequencing was performed on blood. The chain recombines TRBV10-3 with TRBJ2-1, with 8 bases fitting TRBD1. The J call is uncertain, as TRBJ2-7 better fits the DNA end. The CDR3 here is CAISQGAGEQYF. The CDR3 region has the DNA TGTGCCATCAGTCAGGGGGCTGGAGAGCAGTACTTC.